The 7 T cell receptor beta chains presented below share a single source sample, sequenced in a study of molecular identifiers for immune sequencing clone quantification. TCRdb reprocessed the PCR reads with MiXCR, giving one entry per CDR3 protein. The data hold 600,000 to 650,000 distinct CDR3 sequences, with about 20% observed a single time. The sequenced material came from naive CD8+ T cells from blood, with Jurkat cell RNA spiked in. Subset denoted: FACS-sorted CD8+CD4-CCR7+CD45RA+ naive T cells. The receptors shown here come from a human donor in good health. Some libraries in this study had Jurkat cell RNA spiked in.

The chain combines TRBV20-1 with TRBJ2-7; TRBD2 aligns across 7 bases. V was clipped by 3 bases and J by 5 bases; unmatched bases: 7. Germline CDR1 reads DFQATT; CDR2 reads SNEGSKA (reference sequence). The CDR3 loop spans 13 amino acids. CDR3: CSASAREPHEQYF. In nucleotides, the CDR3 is TGCAGTGCTAGCGCGCGGGAGCCCCACGAGCAGTACTTC.

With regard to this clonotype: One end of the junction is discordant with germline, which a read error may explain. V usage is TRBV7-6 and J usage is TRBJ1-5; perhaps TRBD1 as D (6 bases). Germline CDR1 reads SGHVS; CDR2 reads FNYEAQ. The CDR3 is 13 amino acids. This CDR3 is CASSRNGGQLQHF. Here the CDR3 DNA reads TGTGCCAGCAGCCGAAATGGGGGGCAGCTCCAGCATTTT.

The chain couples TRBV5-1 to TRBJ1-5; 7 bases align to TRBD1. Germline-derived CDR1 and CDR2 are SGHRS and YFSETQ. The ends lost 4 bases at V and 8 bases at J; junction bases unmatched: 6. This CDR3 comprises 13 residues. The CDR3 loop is CASSPTGTEPQHF. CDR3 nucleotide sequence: TGCGCCAGCAGCCCGACAGGGACGGAGCCCCAGCATTTT.

The CDR3 protein is CASSWDRAQETQYF. CDR3 coding DNA: TGTGCCAGCAGCTGGGACCGCGCCCAAGAGACCCAGTACTTC. The chain links TRBV6-2 or TRBV6-3 to TRBJ2-5; TRBD1 or TRBD2 may be the D gene (5 bases each). The CDR3 contains 14 residues. V lost 6 bases and J lost 1, with 12 bases in between. Germline assignment: CDR1 MNHEY and CDR2 SVGEGT.

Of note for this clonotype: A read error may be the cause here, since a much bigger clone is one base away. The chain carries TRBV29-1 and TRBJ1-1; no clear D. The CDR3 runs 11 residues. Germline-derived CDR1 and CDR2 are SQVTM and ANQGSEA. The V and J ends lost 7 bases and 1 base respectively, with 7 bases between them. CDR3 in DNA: TGCAGCGACTGGCGGAACACTGAAGCTTTCTTT. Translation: CSDWRNTEAFF.

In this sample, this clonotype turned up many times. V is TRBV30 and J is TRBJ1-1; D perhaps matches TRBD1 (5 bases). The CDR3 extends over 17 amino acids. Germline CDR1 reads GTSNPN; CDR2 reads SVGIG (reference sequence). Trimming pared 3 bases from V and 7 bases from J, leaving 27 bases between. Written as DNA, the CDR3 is TGTGCCTGGAGCGTACCCCTTCCCTCGGGGGATCGCATTGAAGCTTTCTTT. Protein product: CAWSVPLPSGDRIEAFF.

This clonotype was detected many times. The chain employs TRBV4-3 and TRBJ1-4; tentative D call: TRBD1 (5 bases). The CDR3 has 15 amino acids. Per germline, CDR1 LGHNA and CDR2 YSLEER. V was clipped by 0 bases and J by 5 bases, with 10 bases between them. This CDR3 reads CASSQDTGPNEKLFF. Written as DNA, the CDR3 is TGCGCCAGCAGCCAAGATACGGGACCCAATGAAAAACTGTTTTTT.